Described below is a single TCR beta chain sequence and its context. Its antigen is still unknown. This sample was included in a study of PD-1 blockade in classical Hodgkin lymphoma. Every one of the patients relapsed after autologous stem cell transplantation (brentuximab vedotin exposure was variable). When best responses were assessed, they were complete response, partial response or progressive disease. Generated by immunoSEQ multiplex PCR, the TCRdb table keeps only in-frame clones and is missing some. This sample has about 26,000 clones, with roughly two thirds found just once. Findings and limits, study-wide: Exclusion was applied to patients who started nivolumab under 1 year after ASCT. Complete responders entered with baseline diversity on par with newly diagnosed patients, the results showed.

Germline CDR1 and CDR2: SGHRS and YFSETQ. The CDR3 runs 15 residues. V lost 4 bases to trimming and J lost 1 base, with 14 bases between them. The origin of this receptor is a human donor with classical Hodgkin lymphoma. The sample was peripheral blood mononuclear cells (PBMCs), taken before the second cycle of nivolumab. The chain links TRBV5-1 to TRBJ1-1; no reliable D call. In DNA, the CDR3 is TGCGCCAGCAGCGGGGTTTCAGACCGGAACACTGAAGCTTTCTTT. It yields the protein CASSGVSDRNTEAFF. The full variable domain, rest sourced from reference TRBV5-1 and TRBJ1-1, is KAGVTQTPRYLIKTRGQQVTLSCSPISGHRSVSWYQQTPGQGLQFLFEYFSETQRNKGNFPGRFSGRQFSNSRSEMNVSTLELGDSALYLCASSGVSDRNTEAFFGQGTRLTVV.